This T cell receptor beta chain appears in the sequencing data of a study of blood T cell repertoires in COVID-19. Per the original data handling: Amplified reference gene primers provided the basis for estimating nucleated cell counts. TCRdb's copy holds only in-frame clones and misses some; the assay was immunoSEQ multiplex PCR. V and J calls and clone size are as listed in that table; D and trimming were resolved from the DNA. Altogether a few hundred thousand clones are present, about 85% being singletons, with the ten largest covering 6.6%. This CDR3 is 14 amino acids long. V was shortened by 0 bases and J by 6 bases, with 12 bases between the two germline ends. The germline V gene encodes CDR1 MNHEY and CDR2 SVGEGT. Assignments of participants to cohorts depended upon their own reported clinical history.

This TCR was sampled from a woman aged 45-65 years who had been exposed to COVID-19. Sample: PBMCs or T cells enriched from blood (not recorded which). This chain connects TRBV6-2 or TRBV6-3 to TRBJ2-7; D not resolved. The CDR3 DNA reads TGTGCCAGCAGTTACTCGACACCTTTCCCCGAGCAGTACTTC. This encodes CASSYSTPFPEQYF.